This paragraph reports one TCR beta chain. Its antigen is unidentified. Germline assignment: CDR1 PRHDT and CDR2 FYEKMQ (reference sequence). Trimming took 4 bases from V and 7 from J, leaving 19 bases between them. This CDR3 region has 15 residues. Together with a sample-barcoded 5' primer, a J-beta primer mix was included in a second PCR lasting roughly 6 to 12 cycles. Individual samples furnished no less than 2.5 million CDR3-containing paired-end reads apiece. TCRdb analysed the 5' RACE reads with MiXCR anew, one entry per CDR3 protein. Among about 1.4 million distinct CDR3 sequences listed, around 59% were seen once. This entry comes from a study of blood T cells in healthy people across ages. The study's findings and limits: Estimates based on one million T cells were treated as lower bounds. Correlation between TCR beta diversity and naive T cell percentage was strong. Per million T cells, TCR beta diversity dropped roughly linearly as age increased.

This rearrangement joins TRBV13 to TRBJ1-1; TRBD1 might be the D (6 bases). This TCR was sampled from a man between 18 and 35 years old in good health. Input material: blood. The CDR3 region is CASSSRGGRRVEAFF. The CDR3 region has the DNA TGTGCCAGCAGCTCCCGGGGGGGCCGGCGAGTTGAAGCTTTCTTT.